This T cell receptor beta chain derives from a study of CD8 T cell repertoires and HIV-1 epitope variants. In this sample, this clone is large. Its matching antigen is unknown. V lost 6 bases and J lost 6, with 9 bases in between. The CDR3 has 12 residues. The germline CDR1 and CDR2 sequences are SEHNR and FQNEAQ (reference sequence). TCRdb's table, derived via immunoSEQ multiplex PCR, lists solely in-frame clones and lacks some. Of about 2,000 clones in the sample, 55% to 75% were seen once. The sample consisted of cultured CD8+ T cells derived from PBMCs. The receptor was isolated from a male donor with HIV. V and J are TRBV7-9 and TRBJ1-5; tentatively, D is TRBD1 (5 bases). CDR3 sequence reads: CASRAGTQPQHF. The CDR3 bases are TGTGCCAGCAGAGCGGGGACTCAGCCCCAGCATTTT.